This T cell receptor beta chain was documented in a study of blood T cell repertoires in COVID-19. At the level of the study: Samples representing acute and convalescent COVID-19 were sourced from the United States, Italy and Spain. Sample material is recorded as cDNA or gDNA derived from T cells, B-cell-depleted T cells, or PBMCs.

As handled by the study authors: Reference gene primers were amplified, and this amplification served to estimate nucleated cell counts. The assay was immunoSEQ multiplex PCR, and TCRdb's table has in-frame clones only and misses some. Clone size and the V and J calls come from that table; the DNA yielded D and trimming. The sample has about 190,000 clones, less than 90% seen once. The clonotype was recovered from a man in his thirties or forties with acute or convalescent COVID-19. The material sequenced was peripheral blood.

This chain's CDR3 is CASSPWTSGTDTQYF. In DNA form, the CDR3 reads TGCGCCAGCAGCCCGTGGACTAGCGGGACAGATACGCAGTATTTT. The chain uses TRBV5-1 and TRBJ2-3; TRBD2 matches 11 bases. The J segment lost 3 bases and the V segment lost 4 bases, leaving 4 bases of the junction unmatched. Germline CDR1 reads SGHRS; CDR2 reads YFSETQ. The CDR3 has 15 amino acids.